The 19 T cell receptor beta chains given below trace back to one sample, sequenced in a study of T cells in Graves' hyperthyroidism and ophthalmopathy. Amplification of TCR beta CDR3 regions used RNA as the template. HTBI primers were the set used in a first-round RT-PCR of the TCR CDR3. TCRdb analysed the multiplex PCR reads with MiXCR anew, one entry per CDR3 protein. The sample has roughly 700,000 distinct CDR3 sequences; 12% to 15% are singletons. The sample taken for sequencing was blood. The receptors stem from a woman aged 18 to 35 with Graves' hyperthyroidism.

There are a few counts of this clonotype. This chain uses TRBV19 with TRBJ1-5; 7 bases line up with TRBD1. Germline CDR1 reads LNHDA; CDR2 reads SQIVND (reference sequence). This CDR3 region has 17 residues. V shed 7 bases and J 8 bases; nucleotides not matched to a gene: 20. CDR3 region: CASNSRDRGLFGEPQHF. The DNA of the CDR3 is TGTGCCAGTAATTCCCGGGACAGAGGTCTATTCGGTGAGCCCCAGCATTTT.

This clonotype has a handful of counts. The rearrangement links TRBV6-2 or TRBV6-3 to TRBJ2-1; 8 bases align to TRBD2. The CDR3 length is 17 residues. Trimming cost V 6 bases and J 0 bases; bases outside gene matches: 10. Germline values: CDR1 MNHEY, CDR2 SVGEGT. The CDR3 protein is CASSSRTSRRSYNEQFF. In nucleotides, the CDR3 is TGTGCCAGCAGCTCAAGGACTAGCAGACGCTCCTACAATGAGCAGTTCTTC.

The J gene is TRBJ2-1, the V gene TRBV7-9; TRBD2 might be the D (5 bases). Germline CDR1 is SEHNR and CDR2 is FQNEAQ (reference sequence). The CDR3 has 13 residues. V lost 4 bases and J lost 7, with 11 bases in between. CDR3 sequence (DNA): TGTGCCAGCAGCTCCAAAAGCGGAAATGAGCAGTTCTTC. This codes for CASSSKSGNEQFF.

This clonotype was seen more than once but under ten times. The genes are TRBV28 and TRBJ2-3; D is unresolved. Germline CDR1 reads MDHEN; CDR2 reads SYDVKM. The CDR3 spans 11 residues. V was cut by 6 bases and J by 5 bases, with 6 bases left in between. CDR3 region: CASREQDTQYF. The CDR3 coding sequence is TGTGCCAGCAGGGAACAAGATACGCAGTATTTT.

In this sample, this clonotype turned up a few times. The rearrangement uses TRBV12-3 or TRBV12-4 and TRBJ2-7; TRBD2 matches at 7 bases. The CDR3 totals 13 residues. The V gene end was trimmed by 8 bases and the J gene end by 6 bases; junction bases not matched to a gene: 10. The CDR3 coding sequence is TGTGCCAGCTTGCAGGGAGGGTCGGTCGAGCAGTACTTC. Encoded protein: CASLQGGSVEQYF.

The V and J genes are TRBV11-2 and TRBJ2-1, with 10 bases that match TRBD1. The germline V gene encodes CDR1 SGHAT and CDR2 FQNNGV. With 8 bases clipped from V and 3 bases from J, the junction kept 7 bases outside the gene matches. CDR3 length equals 15 residues. The CDR3 sequence is CASGSGTGDYNEQFF. For the CDR3, the DNA is TGTGCCAGCGGCTCCGGGACAGGGGACTACAATGAGCAGTTCTTC. Full variable domain (outside the CDR3, taken from reference TRBV11-2 and TRBJ2-1): EAGVAQSPRYKIIEKRQSVAFWCNPISGHATLYWYQQILGQGPKLLIQFQNNGVVDDSQLPKDRFSAERLKGVDSTLKIQPAKLEDSAVYLCASGSGTGDYNEQFFGPGTRLTVL.

The rearrangement joins TRBV7-9 to TRBJ2-5; D gene uncertain. This CDR3 has 13 residues. V dropped 0 bases and J dropped 5 bases, with 7 bases sitting between them. Germline CDR1 and CDR2: SEHNR and FQNEAQ (reference sequence). The CDR3 loop reads CASSLAPLETQYF. Written as DNA, the CDR3 is TGTGCCAGCAGCTTAGCCCCCTTGGAGACCCAGTACTTC.

The sample holds many counts of this clonotype. The genes are TRBV9 and TRBJ2-1, with D maybe TRBD1 (5 bases). V gave up 0 bases and J gave up 4 bases, with 8 bases separating them. CDR3 length: 14 amino acids. In germline, CDR1 is SGDLS, CDR2 YYNGEE. The CDR3 nucleotides read TGTGCCAGCAGCGTAGGGGGCCCATACAATGAGCAGTTCTTC. Its protein product is CASSVGGPYNEQFF.

The chain couples TRBV27 to TRBJ1-2; possible D gene TRBD1, 6 bases. V lost 3 bases to trimming and J lost 3 bases, with 17 bases between them. Germline V gene data show CDR1 as MNHEY and CDR2 as SMNVEV (reference sequence). The CDR3 extends over 16 amino acids. CDR3 loop: CASSFLPPGGHYGYTF. The CDR3 coding sequence is TGTGCCAGCAGTTTCCTCCCCCCTGGGGGGCACTATGGCTACACCTTC.

Written as DNA, the CDR3 is TGTGCCAGTAGTACGCTGAGCTACGAGCAGTACTTC. It specifies CASSTLSYEQYF. The chain links TRBV19 to TRBJ2-7; D is undetermined. The CDR3 covers 12 residues. CDR1 and CDR2 (germline): LNHDA, SQIVND (reference sequence). The V end was cut by 4 bases, the J end by 3 bases, with 7 bases between.

This chain uses TRBV4-2 with TRBJ2-1; D remains unclear. Germline lookup yields CDR1 LGHNA and CDR2 YNFKEQ. This CDR3 is built from 15 residues. V was cut by 0 bases and J by 4 bases, with 10 bases left in between. In DNA, the CDR3 is TGTGCCAGCAGCCAAGATCTGGCCTCTTACAATGAGCAGTTCTTC. Its protein is CASSQDLASYNEQFF.

This clonotype has ten or more counts. The rearrangement joins TRBV11-2 to TRBJ2-1; 7 bases agree with TRBD1. Germline V CDR1 and CDR2: SGHAT, FQNNGV. The trim removed 2 bases at V and 6 bases at J, leaving 7 bases unmatched. The CDR3 covers 15 residues. The CDR3 DNA is TGTGCCAGCAGCTTAATTTATCAGGGGGTCAATGAGCAGTTCTTC. Protein: CASSLIYQGVNEQFF. Using reference TRBV11-2 and TRBJ2-1 for the parts outside the CDR3, the full variable domain is EAGVAQSPRYKIIEKRQSVAFWCNPISGHATLYWYQQILGQGPKLLIQFQNNGVVDDSQLPKDRFSAERLKGVDSTLKIQPAKLEDSAVYLCASSLIYQGVNEQFFGPGTRLTVL.

This chain connects TRBV24-1 to TRBJ2-2; D uncertain. Trimming stripped 1 base from V and 5 bases from J, with 7 bases between. The germline V gene has CDR1 KGHDR and CDR2 SFDVKD. The CDR3 has 14 amino acids. The CDR3 here is CATSDLWPTGELFF. In DNA, the CDR3 is TGTGCCACCAGTGATTTATGGCCGACCGGGGAGCTGTTTTTT.

This chain connects TRBV27 to TRBJ2-3; 9 positions agree with TRBD1. The CDR3 is 15 amino acids. Unmatched junction bases numbered 9, after V lost 7 bases and J lost 4 bases. Germline V lookup: CDR1 MNHEY, CDR2 SMNVEV (reference sequence). In nucleotides, the CDR3 is TGTGCCAGCAACCCTACAGGGGGCTGGGCAGATACGCAGTATTTT. Its translation is CASNPTGGWADTQYF.

This clonotype was detected a few times. V and J are TRBV3-1 and TRBJ1-1; perhaps TRBD1 as D (5 bases). CDR1 and CDR2 (germline): LGHDT, YNNKEL (reference sequence). The V end lost 6 bases, the J end lost 4 bases, and 21 bases lay between the germline ends. CDR3 size: 16 residues. DNA for the CDR3: TGTGCCAGCAGTACGGGACGTGTGGGGATGAGCACTGAAGCTTTCTTT. Protein product: CASSTGRVGMSTEAFF.

This clonotype turned up a few times. The V call is TRBV6-1, the J call TRBJ1-1, with unresolved D. The CDR3 has 13 residues. With 3 bases removed from V and 10 bases from J, the gap between germline ends came to 15 bases. Germline loops: CDR1 MNHNS, CDR2 SASEGT. CDR3 DNA: TGTGCCAGCAGTGATTCAGCGAAAGGGCCAGCTTTCTTT. As protein: CASSDSAKGPAFF.

This clonotype was seen only a few times. The genes are TRBV4-2 and TRBJ2-1; D call uncertain. V lost 1 base to trimming and J lost 6 bases, with 7 bases between them. This CDR3 is 13 amino acids long. The germline CDR1 and CDR2 sequences are LGHNA and YNFKEQ. This CDR3 is CASSQGTTNEQFF. The CDR3 nucleotides are TGTGCCAGCAGCCAAGGGACGACCAATGAGCAGTTCTTC.

This clonotype was detected many times. This CDR3 is CSVDRQGWGYTF. CDR3 nucleotides: TGCAGCGTTGATCGGCAGGGCTGGGGCTACACCTTC. This sequence joins TRBV29-1 and TRBJ1-2, with a tentative D call TRBD1 (5 bases). V lost 3 bases, J lost 8 bases, and 13 bases lay in between. Germline V lookup: CDR1 SQVTM, CDR2 ANQGSEA. CDR3 length: 12 residues.

This clonotype has just a few counts. The chain uses TRBV30 and TRBJ1-1; 8 nucleotides match TRBD1. The ends lost 0 bases at V and 1 base at J; junction bases unmatched: 7. The CDR3 runs 16 residues. Germline V CDR1 and CDR2: GTSNPN, SVGIG (reference sequence). The CDR3: CAWSVPRGRGNTEAFF. The CDR3, as DNA: TGTGCCTGGAGTGTACCCAGGGGGCGCGGGAACACTGAAGCTTTCTTT.